These T cell receptor beta chains were read from a single sample in a study of follicular helper T cells after annual influenza vaccination. Sequencing was performed with immunoSEQ multiplex PCR; in TCRdb, only in-frame clones are kept and a portion is missing. This table has about 6,800 clones, more than 70% appearing once. Source: CXCR5+ CD38- circulating T follicular helper cells from blood, taken 7 days after influenza vaccination. Receptors originate from an adult who received the influenza vaccine. CDR3s include the opening cysteine and the closing phenylalanine or tryptophan. Fields, in order: D gene, clone size, V gene, J gene, CDR3 protein, CDR3 DNA. A D gene is named only where the DNA matches it firmly. Some rows mark clone size as missing; the rest say once, few, many or name a class of expanded clone.

d_gene: NA; abundance: NA; v_gene: TRBV18; j_gene: TRBJ1-1; CDR3aa: CASSPQGLSTEAFF; CDR3nt: TGTGCCAGCTCACCACAGGGCCTCAGCACTGAAGCTTTCTTT
d_gene: NA; abundance: NA; v_gene: TRBV7-3; j_gene: TRBJ2-1; CDR3aa: CASSYTRNNEQFF; CDR3nt: TGTGCCAGCAGTTACACTAGAAACAATGAGCAGTTCTTC
d_gene: NA; abundance: NA; v_gene: TRBV6-1; j_gene: TRBJ1-2; CDR3aa: CASSESYGGGRAYGYTF; CDR3nt: TGTGCCAGCAGTGAATCTTATGGGGGCGGTCGGGCATATGGCTACACCTTC
d_gene: NA; abundance: NA; v_gene: TRBV19; j_gene: TRBJ2-5; CDR3aa: CASGGYRGVLETQYF; CDR3nt: TGTGCCTCGGGGGGATACAGGGGTGTGCTTGAGACCCAGTACTTC
d_gene: NA; abundance: NA; v_gene: TRBV10-3; j_gene: TRBJ1-1; CDR3aa: CAISESRGGNTEAFF; CDR3nt: TGTGCCATCAGTGAGTCTCGGGGGGGGAACACTGAAGCTTTCTTT
d_gene: TRBD2; abundance: NA; v_gene: TRBV7-9; j_gene: TRBJ2-7; CDR3aa: CASSPRTSGNHEQYF; CDR3nt: TGTGCCAGCAGCCCCCGGACTAGCGGGAATCACGAGCAGTACTTC
d_gene: TRBD1; abundance: NA; v_gene: TRBV5-1; j_gene: TRBJ2-2; CDR3aa: CASSHRGGNTGELFF; CDR3nt: TGCGCCAGCAGCCACAGGGGTGGGAACACCGGGGAGCTGTTTTTT
d_gene: NA; abundance: NA; v_gene: TRBV2; j_gene: TRBJ2-7; CDR3aa: CASSEALGWGRGYEQYF; CDR3nt: TGTGCCAGCAGTGAAGCGCTTGGGTGGGGTAGGGGCTACGAGCAGTACTTC
d_gene: TRBD2; abundance: NA; v_gene: TRBV28; j_gene: TRBJ2-1; CDR3aa: CASSLSSGGSYNEQFF; CDR3nt: TGTGCCAGCAGTCTCTCTAGCGGGGGCTCCTACAATGAGCAGTTCTTC
d_gene: TRBD1; abundance: NA; v_gene: TRBV7-6; j_gene: TRBJ2-7; CDR3aa: CASSLRPGQEYEQYF; CDR3nt: TGTGCCAGCAGCTTACGTCCGGGACAGGAGTACGAGCAGTACTTC
d_gene: NA; abundance: NA; v_gene: TRBV6-1; j_gene: TRBJ2-7; CDR3aa: CASILNQAIPYEQYF; CDR3nt: TGTGCCAGCATCCTCAATCAGGCTATCCCCTACGAGCAGTACTTC
d_gene: TRBD2; abundance: NA; v_gene: TRBV7-2; j_gene: TRBJ2-7; CDR3aa: CASSLRRSGRGEQYF; CDR3nt: TGTGCCAGCAGCTTACGGAGGAGCGGGAGGGGGGAGCAGTACTTC
d_gene: NA; abundance: NA; v_gene: TRBV7-2; j_gene: TRBJ2-3; CDR3aa: CASSMSTDTQYF; CDR3nt: TGTGCCAGCTCAATGAGCACAGATACGCAGTATTTT
d_gene: TRBD1; abundance: NA; v_gene: TRBV7-3; j_gene: TRBJ1-3; CDR3aa: CASSPPTGDNSGNTIYF; CDR3nt: TGTGCCAGCAGCCCGCCCACAGGGGACAACTCTGGAAACACCATATATTTT
d_gene: TRBD1; abundance: NA; v_gene: TRBV6-5; j_gene: TRBJ2-2; CDR3aa: CASTRGDSFTGELFF; CDR3nt: TGTGCCAGCACCCGAGGGGACAGTTTCACCGGGGAGCTGTTTTTT
d_gene: NA; abundance: NA; v_gene: TRBV5-6; j_gene: TRBJ1-1; CDR3aa: CASSLGPGDTEAFF; CDR3nt: TGTGCCAGCAGCTTGGGCCCAGGGGACACTGAAGCTTTCTTT
d_gene: TRBD2; abundance: few; v_gene: TRBV30; j_gene: TRBJ2-7; CDR3aa: CAWRWAGAASPSQYF; CDR3nt: TGTGCCTGGAGGTGGGCGGGAGCGGCCTCACCTAGCCAGTACTTC